This TCR beta chain stems from a study of cytomegalovirus exposure and HLA in healthy donors. The study, taken as a whole, reports: According to a later analysis, most TCR beta chains associated with CMV appeared HLA-restricted. Most subjects had HLA-A and HLA-B alleles reportedly predicted accurately by TCR beta sequences.

Trimming removed 4 bases from V and 4 bases from J, with 16 bases in between. The CDR3 loop spans 15 amino acids. Germline values: CDR1 MGHRA, CDR2 YSYEKL. This clone showed up just a few times. Its antigen is not identified. Researchers ran the PCR with 60 Vbeta and 13 Jbeta primers. Produced via immunoSEQ multiplex PCR; TCRdb's table is partial and in-frame only. The data hold 150,000 or so clones, with approximately 84% observed a single time. This clonotype was obtained from a man aged 25-45 years in good health and CMV-seropositive. The V gene is TRBV4-1, the J gene TRBJ1-2; D call uncertain. Sequences were obtained from PBMCs. In DNA form, the CDR3 reads TGCGCCAGCAGCCCTATTTCGAATGAGGGCTATGGCTACACCTTC. Translating gives CASSPISNEGYGYTF.